The 13 T cell receptor beta chains presented below share a single source sample, sequenced in a study of blood T cell repertoires in COVID-19. Clones were sequenced by immunoSEQ multiplex PCR, and TCRdb holds only the in-frame ones, with some missing. The profile covers 130,000 or so clones, with roughly 80% appearing a single time and around 5% taken by the ten largest. Input material: peripheral blood. These receptors originate from an older woman with COVID-19, enrolled during active disease.

J is TRBJ2-7 and V is TRBV6-5; tentatively, D is TRBD1 (5 bases). V lost 5 bases to trimming and J lost 5 bases, with 10 bases between them. The CDR3 loop spans 12 amino acids. The V gene's germline CDR1 is MNHEY and CDR2 SVGAGI. CDR3 nucleotides: TGTGCCAGCAGTACGGTCAGGGACGAGCAGTACTTC. Translation: CASSTVRDEQYF.

A few counts support this clone. This sequence joins TRBV25-1 and TRBJ2-4; D perhaps matches TRBD2 (5 bases). Per germline, CDR1 MGHDK and CDR2 SYGVNS. The CDR3 totals 12 residues. V was trimmed by 5 bases and J by 12 bases, leaving 14 bases between them. CDR3 nucleotides: TGTGCCAGCAGTCCTTTACCGGGGTATCAGTACTTC. Its translation is CASSPLPGYQYF. Full variable domain (missing parts from reference TRBV25-1 and TRBJ2-4): EADIYQTPRYLVIGTGKKITLECSQTMGHDKMYWYQQDPGMELHLIHYSYGVNSTEKGDLSSESTVSRIRTEHFPLTLESARPSHTSQYLCASSPLPGYQYFGAGTRLSVL.

This chain links TRBV5-5 with TRBJ1-4; D not certain. Germline V gives CDR1 SGHKS, CDR2 YYEKEE (reference sequence). This CDR3 region has 13 residues. V lost 3 bases and J 0 bases, leaving 3 bases between the germline ends. CDR3 nucleotide sequence: TGTGCCAGCAGCTCTACAACTAATGAAAAACTGTTTTTT. This gives the protein CASSSTTNEKLFF.

The chain recombines TRBV5-1 with TRBJ2-2; the match to TRBD2 covers 9 bases. Germline CDR1 and CDR2: SGHRS and YFSETQ. V gave up 5 bases and J gave up 1 base; unmatched junction bases: 6. CDR3 length equals 16 residues. CDR3: CASRTGTSRNTGELFF. CDR3 in DNA: TGCGCCAGCAGAACCGGGACTAGCAGGAACACCGGGGAGCTGTTTTTT.

J is TRBJ1-3 and V is TRBV5-5; 8 bases match TRBD1. CDR3 length equals 13 residues. Per the germline V gene, CDR1 is SGHKS and CDR2 is YYEKEE (reference sequence). J gave up 4 bases and V 3 bases, and 0 bases lay outside the gene matches. CDR3: CASSWDRGNTIYF. CDR3 sequence (DNA): TGTGCCAGCAGCTGGGACAGGGGAAACACCATATATTTT.

This clone turned up a few times. The chain combines TRBV7-6 with TRBJ2-5, with 11 bases lining up with TRBD2. Germline assignment: CDR1 SGHVS and CDR2 FNYEAQ. The CDR3 runs 15 residues. After removal of 6 bases from V and 7 bases from J, the junction contained 10 bases not matched to a gene. CDR3 loop: CASSRDGTSGGTQYF. For the CDR3, the DNA is TGTGCCAGCAGTCGCGACGGGACTAGCGGAGGGACCCAGTACTTC.

The rearrangement uses TRBV2 and TRBJ2-5, with TRBD2 matching 9 bases. CDR3 length equals 15 residues. CDR1 is SNHLY, CDR2 FYNNEI, per germline. J was trimmed by 5 bases and V by 4 bases; bases with no gene match: 8. The CDR3, as DNA: TGTGCCAGCAGTGGTAGTAGCGGGGGATCTGAGACCCAGTACTTC. Translating gives CASSGSSGGSETQYF.

The genes are TRBV29-1 and TRBJ2-6; D gene uncertain. V lost 7 bases and J lost 0, with 4 bases in between. The germline gives CDR1 SQVTM, CDR2 ANQGSEA. The CDR3 has 12 residues. CDR3 coding DNA: TGCAGCGCCAGCTCTGGGGCCAACGTCCTGACTTTC. It encodes CSASSGANVLTF.

A single count supports this clone. The rearrangement joins TRBV12-3 or TRBV12-4 to TRBJ1-4, with D perhaps matching TRBD1 (6 bases). V shed 8 bases and J shed 3 bases, with 10 bases lying between them. This CDR3 comprises 13 residues. The CDR3 here is CASLRGANEKLFF. The DNA of the CDR3 is TGTGCCAGCCTCAGGGGAGCTAATGAAAAACTGTTTTTT.

The V and J genes are TRBV5-1 and TRBJ1-1; D is perhaps TRBD1 (5 bases). This CDR3 region has 15 residues. Trimming removed 2 bases at V and 6 bases at J, with 17 bases between. Germline V lookup: CDR1 SGHRS, CDR2 YFSETQ. The CDR3 sequence is CASSFSQGGEAEAFF. The CDR3 DNA is TGCGCCAGCAGCTTCTCCCAGGGAGGGGAAGCTGAAGCTTTCTTT.

The chain recombines TRBV18 with TRBJ1-3; possible D gene TRBD1, 6 bases. The CDR3 spans 17 residues. The germline V gene encodes CDR1 KGHSH and CDR2 LQKENI. Deletions cut 6 bases from V and 0 bases from J, with 18 bases between. CDR3 sequence (DNA): TGTGCCAGCTCCACCGGCCAGGGGCCCAGCTCTGGAAACACCATATATTTT. Translating gives CASSTGQGPSSGNTIYF.

The V call is TRBV28, the J call TRBJ1-1; D is possibly TRBD1 (6 bases). The CDR3 runs to 14 residues. Germline assignment: CDR1 MDHEN and CDR2 SYDVKM. V dropped 6 bases and J dropped 1 base, with 12 bases sitting between them. The CDR3 coding sequence is TGTGCCAGCAGCGGGGAGGGGGGGAACACTGAAGCTTTCTTT. This sequence encodes CASSGEGGNTEAFF.

The chain combines TRBV30 with TRBJ1-2, with 9 bases lining up with TRBD1. CDR3 length: 17 residues. Germline CDR1 is GTSNPN and CDR2 is SVGIG (reference sequence). Losses at the gene ends were 2 bases for V and 8 bases for J; bases not matched to a gene: 18. The CDR3 DNA reads TGTGCCTGGAGTCGGCCGGGACAGGGAACCTCCGCTGGCGGCTACACCTTC. It codes for CAWSRPGQGTSAGGYTF.